The 23 T cell receptor beta chains in this list originate from one sample, sequenced in a study of T cell responses to AZD1222 COVID-19 vaccine. Generated by immunoSEQ multiplex PCR, the TCRdb table keeps only in-frame clones and is missing some. This sample has 100,000 to 150,000 clones, with around 90% found just once. The sequences come from peripheral blood, collected on day 0 of AZD1222 vaccination. The receptors come from an adult in good health.

CDR3 sequence: CASSPPSLEAFF. CDR3 nucleotides: TGTGCCAGCTCACCCCCGAGTCTCGAAGCTTTCTTT. The chain combines TRBV18 with TRBJ1-1; D is unclear. V was trimmed by 3 bases and J by 8 bases, leaving 10 bases between them. In germline, CDR1 is KGHSH, CDR2 LQKENI. The CDR3 is 12 residues long.

The chain links TRBV6-6 to TRBJ2-7; unclear D gene. CDR1 is MNHNY and CDR2 is SVGAGI in the germline V gene (reference sequence). Trimming took off 0 bases at V and 3 bases at J, with 12 bases between the two ends. The CDR3 runs 15 residues. Here the CDR3 reads CASSYSDGDHYEQYF. The CDR3 DNA sequence: TGTGCCAGCAGTTACTCCGACGGTGACCACTACGAGCAGTACTTC.

This clone has more than one count but fewer than ten. The chain joins TRBV6-5 to TRBJ1-2; D is perhaps TRBD1 (6 bases). From germline, CDR1 is MNHEY and CDR2 SVGAGI. This CDR3 comprises 13 residues. Between the trimmed V and J ends, which lost 5 bases and 5 bases, there was a span of 12 bases. This CDR3 reads CASSQRGEYGYTF. The CDR3 nucleotides are TGTGCCAGCAGTCAGAGGGGGGAGTATGGCTACACCTTC.

This clone has more than one count but fewer than ten. The rearrangement uses TRBV5-1 and TRBJ2-2; D gene ambiguous. Germline V CDR1 and CDR2: SGHRS, YFSETQ. The CDR3 spans 13 residues. V was pared by 4 bases and J by 6 bases, with 10 bases between. Written as DNA, the CDR3 is TGCGCCAGCAGCCTGGGTATCTCCGGGGAGCTGTTTTTT. Amino acid sequence: CASSLGISGELFF.

The chain carries TRBV30 and TRBJ2-1, with 7 bases lining up with TRBD1. This CDR3 contains 14 residues. V dropped 1 base and J dropped 9; count of bases not matched to a gene: 9. In germline, CDR1 is GTSNPN, CDR2 SVGIG (reference sequence). The CDR3 reads CAWSEDRRYAEQFF. The CDR3 bases are TGTGCCTGGAGTGAGGACAGGCGATATGCTGAGCAGTTCTTC.

The chain joins TRBV30 to TRBJ1-5; no definite D call. V was cut by 7 bases and J by 1 base, with 14 bases left in between. Germline V gene lookup returns CDR1 GTSNPN and CDR2 SVGIG (reference sequence). The CDR3 is 14 residues long. For the CDR3, the DNA is TGTGCCTCCCAAGCCGCAGACAGCAATCAGCCCCAGCATTTT. Its protein is CASQAADSNQPQHF.

V usage is TRBV5-1 and J usage is TRBJ2-2; 11 positions match TRBD2. This CDR3 is built from 18 residues. The germline CDR1 and CDR2 sequences are SGHRS and YFSETQ. Losses at the gene ends were 7 bases for V and 0 bases for J; bases not matched to a gene: 11. The DNA for the CDR3 is TGCGCCAGCCTAAACGCCGGGACTAGCGGTACGAACACCGGGGAGCTGTTTTTT. Translation: CASLNAGTSGTNTGELFF.

V is TRBV3-1 (or the pseudogene TRBV3-2) and J is TRBJ2-7, with D possibly matching TRBD2 (5 bases). In germline, CDR1 is LGHDT, CDR2 YNNKEL (reference sequence). Trimming pared 4 bases from V and 7 bases from J, leaving 14 bases between. The CDR3 runs 13 residues. The CDR3 spells CASSPKLGGEQYF. CDR3 nucleotides: TGTGCCAGCAGCCCTAAACTCGGCGGGGAGCAGTACTTC.

V and J are TRBV3-1 (or the pseudogene TRBV3-2) and TRBJ1-5, with D unresolved. This CDR3 region has 16 residues. Germline V gene lookup returns CDR1 LGHDT and CDR2 YNNKEL (reference sequence). Trimming left V 4 bases short and J 2 bases short, with 15 bases between. CDR3 protein: CASSLGSTRGNQPQHF. CDR3 DNA sequence: TGTGCCAGCAGCCTCGGTTCAACGAGAGGCAATCAGCCCCAGCATTTT.

The J gene is TRBJ1-2, the V gene TRBV5-6; D uncertain. The CDR3 spans 14 residues. Germline CDR1 and CDR2: SGHDT and YYEEEE. The ends were cut back, 3 bases at V and 4 bases at J, with 13 bases in the middle. The chain's CDR3 is CASSWEGFRYGYTF. CDR3 coding DNA: TGTGCCAGCAGCTGGGAGGGTTTTCGCTATGGCTACACCTTC.

V is TRBV6-5 and J is TRBJ1-1, with unresolved D. The V end lost 2 bases, the J end lost 0 bases, and 7 bases lay between the germline ends. The germline V gene has CDR1 MNHEY and CDR2 SVGAGI. The CDR3 is made up of 14 amino acids. CDR3 nucleotides: TGTGCCAGCAGTTACGAGGGCTTGAACACTGAAGCTTTCTTT. Protein sequence: CASSYEGLNTEAFF.

The chain links TRBV10-3 to TRBJ1-1, with TRBD1 matching over 8 bases. Trimming cost V 6 bases and J 11 bases; bases outside gene matches: 11. Germline V gene data show CDR1 as ENHRY and CDR2 as SYGVKD. This CDR3 is 13 amino acids long. DNA of the CDR3: TGTGCCATCAGCGATGCATTGGACAGGGTGGCTTTCTTT. Its protein is CAISDALDRVAFF.

The CDR3 region has the DNA TGTGCCAGCAGATCCAGGGTGAATCAGCCCCAGCATTTT. It codes for CASRSRVNQPQHF. The gene calls are TRBV6-5 and TRBJ1-5, with a tentative D call TRBD1 (5 bases). Germline loops: CDR1 MNHEY, CDR2 SVGAGI. The CDR3 extends over 13 amino acids. Trimming removed 6 bases from V and 4 bases from J, with 10 bases in between.

V usage is TRBV14 and J usage is TRBJ1-2; 9 positions agree with TRBD1. The CDR3 spans 15 residues. CDR1 is SGHDN, CDR2 FVKESK, per germline. After removal of 4 bases from V and 3 bases from J, the junction contained 6 bases not matched to a gene. CDR3 sequence reads: CASSRTGGEDYGYTF. DNA for the CDR3: TGTGCCAGCAGCCGTACAGGGGGCGAAGACTATGGCTACACCTTC.

This rearrangement joins TRBV9 to TRBJ1-5; TRBD1 agrees at 7 bases. The CDR3 consists of 15 residues. Unmatched junction bases numbered 9, after V lost 7 bases and J lost 2 bases. Germline V gene sequence: CDR1 SGDLS, CDR2 YYNGEE. CDR3 coding DNA: TGTGCCAGCCCGGAACAGGGGAAGCGCAATCAGCCCCAGCATTTT. Translated: CASPEQGKRNQPQHF.

This chain joins TRBV5-1 and TRBJ2-1; D might be TRBD1 or TRBD2, each matching 6 bases. Germline V gene sequence: CDR1 SGHRS, CDR2 YFSETQ. V dropped 1 base and J dropped 6 bases, with 11 bases sitting between them. This CDR3 contains 14 residues. This CDR3 is CASSLTGGGNEQFF. CDR3 in DNA: TGCGCCAGCAGCTTGACCGGAGGGGGCAATGAGCAGTTCTTC.

V usage is TRBV11-1 and J usage is TRBJ2-3, with 10 bases identical to TRBD2. The V gene's germline CDR1 is SGHAT and CDR2 FQDESV (reference sequence). V was pared by 8 bases and J by 6 bases, with 11 bases of the junction left unmatched. The CDR3 has 15 residues. The CDR3 DNA reads TGTGCCAGCCAACCCAGCGGGAGGGCCCTTGATACGCAGTATTTT. It specifies CASQPSGRALDTQYF.

The chain combines TRBV5-6 with TRBJ2-6; 12 positions match TRBD1. Trimming cost V 2 bases and J 3 bases; bases outside gene matches: 6. The CDR3 is 18 amino acids. Germline assignment: CDR1 SGHDT and CDR2 YYEEEE. The CDR3 here is CASSLPGTGGFGANVLTF. CDR3 DNA: TGTGCCAGCAGCTTACCCGGGACAGGGGGCTTTGGGGCCAACGTCCTGACTTTC. The full variable domain, with the rest looked up from reference TRBV5-6 and TRBJ2-6, is DAGVTQSPTHLIKTRGQQVTLRCSPKSGHDTVSWYQQALGQGPQFIFQYYEEEERQRGNFPDRFSGHQFPNYSSELNVNALLLGDSALYLCASSLPGTGGFGANVLTFGAGSRLTVL.

This chain links TRBV12-3 or TRBV12-4 with TRBJ2-3; the D gene is possibly TRBD2 (5 bases). CDR3 length equals 13 residues. V lost 3 bases and J lost 10, with 14 bases in between. The CDR3: CASSFEVSGAQYF. Written as DNA, the CDR3 is TGTGCCAGCAGTTTCGAGGTGAGCGGTGCGCAGTATTTT.

V usage is TRBV29-1 and J usage is TRBJ2-3; D gene ambiguous. V lost 2 bases and J 2 bases, leaving 2 bases between the germline ends. The V gene's germline CDR1 is SQVTM and CDR2 ANQGSEA. CDR3 size: 11 residues. CDR3: CSVETTDTQYF. The CDR3 nucleotides are TGCAGCGTTGAAACCACAGATACGCAGTATTTT.

This chain uses TRBV19 with TRBJ1-1; D possibly corresponds to TRBD1 (5 bases). The germline V gene encodes CDR1 LNHDA and CDR2 SQIVND (reference sequence). The CDR3 contains 14 residues. Trimming removed 7 bases from V and 7 bases from J, with 19 bases in between. The CDR3 nucleotides read TGTGCCAGTACCACGGGGCGGTCTAGGAGTGAAGCTTTCTTT. It specifies CASTTGRSRSEAFF.

The chain carries TRBV30 and TRBJ2-4; 8 positions match TRBD2. The CDR3 runs to 13 residues. From germline, CDR1 is GTSNPN and CDR2 SVGIG (reference sequence). V was pared by 2 bases and J by 6 bases, with 3 bases of the junction left unmatched. DNA for the CDR3: TGTGCCTGGAGTTCCGGGAGGGGAAACATTCAGTACTTC. This gives the protein CAWSSGRGNIQYF.

The CDR3 nucleotides read TGTGCCAGCAGTGAAGCAAGGGGGGGGTACAATGAGCAGTTCTTC. This sequence encodes CASSEARGGYNEQFF. The V call is TRBV2, the J call TRBJ2-1, with D possibly being TRBD2 (7 bases). V was pared by 0 bases and J by 4 bases, with 10 bases between. Germline CDR1 reads SNHLY; CDR2 reads FYNNEI. The CDR3 covers 15 residues.